A selection of T cell receptor beta chains follows, all from one sample in a study of metastatic and nonmetastatic thyroid tumors. Using MiXCR, TCRdb re-called clones from the PCR reads. The data contain fewer than 35,000 clones, 25% to 30% of them singletons. Sequencing input: blood. Every receptor here comes from a female donor with papillary thyroid cancer or a benign thyroid nodule (not recorded which). Some clones in this sample may be carry-over from other donors' samples. Both conserved end residues are part of each CDR3. The D gene is left open where the match is weak. A clone size is listed for some rows: how often the clone was seen (once, few, many), or a class if it is expanded.

TRBV6-6	-	TRBJ1-1	medium-sized	CASSYSLGNTEAFF	TGTGCCAGCAGTTACTCCCTCGGGAACACTGAAGCTTTCTTT
TRBV6-6	TRBD2	TRBJ2-7	few	CASSYGGDPYEQYF	TGTGCCAGCAGTTACGGGGGGGATCCCTACGAGCAGTACTTC
TRBV30	-	TRBJ2-3	-	CAWRGHSTDTQYF	TGTGCCTGGAGGGGTCATAGCACAGATACGCAGTATTTT
TRBV10-1	-	TRBJ1-1	many	CASASAMNTEAFF	TGCGCCAGCGCGTCGGCCATGAACACTGAAGCTTTCTTT
TRBV2	TRBD2	TRBJ2-1	many	CASSVEREESSYNEQFF	TGTGCCAGCAGTGTAGAGCGGGAGGAAAGCTCCTACAATGAGCAGTTCTTC
TRBV20-1	-	TRBJ2-3	-	CSAGTITQYF	TGCAGTGCCGGAACAATTACGCAGTATTTT
TRBV11-1	TRBD2	TRBJ2-1	many	CASSLVAGGRSEQFF	TGTGCCAGCAGCTTAGTAGCGGGAGGTCGAAGTGAGCAGTTCTTC
TRBV6-2/TRBV6-3	-	TRBJ1-2	medium-sized	CATRGGGGLYGYTF	TGTGCCACCCGCGGGGGTGGGGGACTCTATGGCTACACCTTC
TRBV6-4	-	TRBJ1-2	few	CASSDSYYGYTF	TGTGCCAGCAGTGACAGCTACTATGGCTACACCTTC
TRBV6-1	TRBD2	TRBJ2-2	medium-sized	CASSSGTTNTGELFF	TGTGCCAGCAGCTCCGGGACTACTAACACCGGGGAGCTGTTTTTT
TRBV2	-	TRBJ2-6	-	CASRLDRSSSGANVLTF	TGTGCCAGCAGGCTGGACAGATCAAGCTCTGGGGCCAACGTCCTGACTTTC
TRBV5-1	TRBD2	TRBJ2-2	-	CASSLGTSSVGAGELFF	TGCGCCAGCAGCTTGGGGACTAGCTCGGTAGGAGCCGGGGAGCTGTTTTTT